Listed here are 32 T cell receptor beta chains from one sample, sequenced in a study of cytomegalovirus exposure and HLA in healthy donors. Amplification used 60 Vbeta primers and 13 Jbeta primers. Sequencing used immunoSEQ multiplex PCR; TCRdb keeps in-frame clones, though not all of them. The table shows roughly 120,000 clones, with roughly four fifths occurring only once. Sequencing input: PBMCs. All receptors derive from a man aged 50 to 60 in good health and CMV-seronegative.

The chain joins TRBV7-6 to TRBJ2-5; 9 bases match TRBD2. The V and J ends lost 3 bases and 4 bases, in that order; junction bases with no gene match: 9. CDR1 is SGHVS and CDR2 is FNYEAQ in the germline V gene. CDR3 length: 16 residues. The chain's CDR3 is CASSFVAGGQGETQYF. CDR3 in DNA: TGTGCCAGCAGCTTTGTTGCGGGGGGGCAGGGAGAGACCCAGTACTTC.

The chain joins TRBV19 to TRBJ2-3; the match to TRBD1 covers 8 bases. Germline lookup yields CDR1 LNHDA and CDR2 SQIVND (reference sequence). The CDR3 totals 14 residues. The V gene end was trimmed by 10 bases and the J gene end by 7 bases; junction bases not matched to a gene: 13. CDR3 loop: CATTQDRAKNTQYF. The CDR3 nucleotides are TGTGCCACCACTCAGGACAGGGCAAAAAATACGCAGTATTTT.

V gene TRBV19 combines with J gene TRBJ1-2, with D unresolved. The germline V and J ends were trimmed by 4 bases and 2 bases, with 11 bases remaining between them. This CDR3 spans 14 amino acids. Germline values: CDR1 LNHDA, CDR2 SQIVND (reference sequence). CDR3 sequence: CASSTPGGNYGYTF. CDR3 in DNA: TGTGCCAGTAGTACCCCTGGAGGGAACTATGGCTACACCTTC.

V is TRBV10-3 and J is TRBJ2-2; 8 positions match TRBD1. Germline V gene lookup returns CDR1 ENHRY and CDR2 SYGVKD. Trimming took 6 bases from V and 0 from J; bases not matched to a gene: 3. CDR3 length: 15 residues. Here the CDR3 reads CAISQGAANTGELFF. In DNA form, the CDR3 reads TGTGCCATCAGCCAGGGGGCCGCGAACACCGGGGAGCTGTTTTTT.

The rearrangement joins TRBV7-9 to TRBJ1-3; 8 nucleotides align to TRBD1. The CDR3 is made up of 19 amino acids. Germline CDR1 is SEHNR and CDR2 is FQNEAQ (reference sequence). J gave up 1 base and V 3 bases, and 14 bases lay outside the gene matches. For the CDR3, the DNA is TGTGCCAGCAGCTTGGGCCAGGGGGCCCGTCGGGTTTCTGGAAACACCATATATTTT. Amino acids: CASSLGQGARRVSGNTIYF.

The chain employs TRBV27 and TRBJ2-7; perhaps TRBD2 as D (5 bases). Trimming stripped 11 bases from V and 5 bases from J, with 28 bases between. Germline CDR1 MNHEY, CDR2 SMNVEV (reference sequence). The CDR3 consists of 16 residues. The CDR3 region is CAYRREPDLPKDEQYV. The CDR3 bases are TGTGCCTACCGAAGGGAGCCAGATCTTCCCAAGGACGAGCAGTACGTC.

V usage is TRBV14 and J usage is TRBJ2-5; TRBD1 matches 7 bases. Germline V gene data show CDR1 as SGHDN and CDR2 as FVKESK. V shed 0 bases, J shed 3 bases, and the junction held 4 bases outside the gene matches. The length of the CDR3 is 15 residues. For the CDR3, the DNA is TGTGCCAGCAGCCAAGATTGGGGGACAGAAGAGACCCAGTACTTC. Amino acids: CASSQDWGTEETQYF. Looking up the rest from reference TRBV14 and TRBJ2-5 gives the full variable domain: EAGVTQFPSHSVIEKGQTVTLRCDPISGHDNLYWYRRVMGKEIKFLLHFVKESKQDESGMPNNRFLAERTGGTYSTLKVQPAELEDSGVYFCASSQDWGTEETQYFGPGTRLLVL.

This chain joins TRBV4-2 and TRBJ2-2; 7 bases agree with TRBD2. Germline CDR1 is LGHNA and CDR2 is YNFKEQ. With V trimmed by 0 bases and J by 6 bases, 13 bases remained unmatched. CDR3 size: 18 residues. The CDR3 loop reads CASSQDQAGRGLPGELFF. The DNA of the CDR3 is TGTGCCAGCAGCCAAGATCAAGCGGGACGTGGTCTCCCCGGGGAGCTGTTTTTT.

This clone turned up a few times. The V call is TRBV6-1, the J call TRBJ1-6; possibly TRBD1 for D (6 bases). V shed 0 bases and J shed 7 bases, with 10 bases lying between them. Germline values: CDR1 MNHNS, CDR2 SASEGT. The length of the CDR3 is 15 residues. The CDR3: CASSEAGTRNSPLHF. CDR3 bases: TGTGCCAGCAGTGAAGCCGGGACACGGAATTCACCCCTCCACTTT.

The chain carries TRBV19 and TRBJ1-2; 9 nucleotides line up with TRBD1. The CDR3 sequence is 15 residues long. V was pared by 6 bases and J by 8 bases, with 13 bases of the junction left unmatched. From germline, CDR1 is LNHDA and CDR2 SQIVND (reference sequence). The CDR3 protein is CASRGRQGVREGYTF. The DNA for the CDR3 is TGTGCCAGTAGGGGGAGACAGGGGGTTAGGGAGGGCTACACCTTC.

The genes are TRBV6-5 and TRBJ2-1; 9 nucleotides line up with TRBD1. The CDR3 has 13 residues. Germline V gene data show CDR1 as MNHEY and CDR2 as SVGAGI. V trimming: 6 bases; J trimming: 6 bases; junction bases outside the gene matches: 3. CDR3 region: CASRATGGNEQFF. CDR3 nucleotide sequence: TGTGCCAGCAGGGCGACAGGGGGCAATGAGCAGTTCTTC.

The chain is built from TRBV29-1 and TRBJ1-2; D unresolved. CDR3 length: 13 residues. The V gene lost 6 bases and the J gene lost 7 bases, with 18 bases spanning the gap. CDR1 is SQVTM, CDR2 ANQGSEA, per germline. Here the CDR3 DNA reads TGCAGCGTGGACTTGGTGGGATGGGCTGGCTACACCTTC. It is translated as CSVDLVGWAGYTF. Combining the CDR3 with reference TRBV29-1 and TRBJ1-2 gives the whole variable domain SAVISQKPSRDICQRGTSLTIQCQVDSQVTMMFWYRQQPGQSLTLIATANQGSEATYESGFVIDKFPISRPNLTFSTLTVSNMSPEDSSIYLCSVDLVGWAGYTFGSGTRLTVV.

This clone has a single count. This rearrangement joins TRBV7-2 to TRBJ2-2; unclear D gene. Trimming cost V 1 base and J 3 bases, with 6 bases left between them. The CDR3 has 14 amino acids. Germline-derived CDR1 and CDR2 are SGHTA and FQGNSA. Written as DNA, the CDR3 is TGTGCCAGCAGCTTAGAGACTTACACCGGGGAGCTGTTTTTT. It encodes CASSLETYTGELFF.

This clone was picked up a small number of times. The chain has TRBV4-1 and TRBJ2-1, with TRBD2 matching 10 bases. The CDR3 is 15 amino acids. The germline V gene has CDR1 MGHRA and CDR2 YSYEKL. V was clipped by 1 base and J by 9 bases; unmatched bases: 6. DNA of the CDR3: TGCGCCAGCAGCCAAGGGAGCGGGGGGGCTGGTGAGCAGTTCTTC. It is translated as CASSQGSGGAGEQFF.

The chain recombines TRBV2 with TRBJ2-7; 10 bases are a match to TRBD1. Trimming cost V 6 bases and J 5 bases; bases outside gene matches: 10. CDR3 length equals 15 residues. The germline gives CDR1 SNHLY, CDR2 FYNNEI. CDR3 nucleotide sequence: TGTGCCAGCAGGGAGGGACAGGGGTTTACGAACGAGCAGTACGTC. This codes for CASREGQGFTNEQYV.

This chain connects TRBV5-1 to TRBJ1-1, with a weak D call TRBD1 (5 bases). The germline CDR1 and CDR2 sequences are SGHRS and YFSETQ. Trimming pared 2 bases from V and 11 bases from J, leaving 25 bases between. The CDR3 spans 16 residues. The CDR3 here is CASSFGMDYSGGEAFF. CDR3 sequence (DNA): TGCGCCAGCAGCTTCGGCATGGATTATTCCGGAGGGGAGGCTTTCTTT.

The chain carries TRBV5-1 and TRBJ2-5, with TRBD2 matching over 15 bases. This CDR3 is built from 17 residues. CDR1 is SGHRS and CDR2 is YFSETQ in the germline V gene. V was pared by 2 bases and J by 4 bases, with 6 bases of the junction left unmatched. Here the CDR3 reads CASSLGLAGGTGETQYF. The CDR3 DNA is TGCGCCAGCAGCTTAGGACTAGCGGGGGGGACTGGAGAGACCCAGTACTTC.

The chain links TRBV7-8 to TRBJ2-3, with 9 positions matching TRBD2. The V and J ends lost 5 bases and 2 bases, in that order; junction bases with no gene match: 11. The germline V gene encodes CDR1 SGHVS and CDR2 FQNEAQ. The CDR3 has 17 amino acids. The DNA for the CDR3 is TGTGCCAGCAGCCCAGAGGCGGCGGGGGGGAACACAGATACGCAGTATTTT. It specifies CASSPEAAGGNTDTQYF.

The V call is TRBV4-2, the J call TRBJ2-3; 9 bases are a match to TRBD2. V dropped 4 bases and J dropped 2; count of bases not matched to a gene: 7. The V gene's germline CDR1 is LGHNA and CDR2 YNFKEQ. CDR3 size: 16 residues. Here the CDR3 reads CASSPRTSAHTDTQYF. The CDR3 coding sequence is TGTGCCAGCAGCCCCAGGACTAGCGCCCACACAGATACGCAGTATTTT.

The chain couples TRBV18 to TRBJ1-2; tentative D call: TRBD1 (6 bases). The CDR3 runs to 11 residues. Germline V gene sequence: CDR1 KGHSH, CDR2 LQKENI. With 5 bases removed from V and 8 bases from J, the gap between germline ends came to 9 bases. CDR3 sequence reads: CASSAGEGYTF. The CDR3 region has the DNA TGTGCCAGCTCAGCAGGGGAAGGCTACACCTTC. Combining the CDR3 with reference TRBV18 and TRBJ1-2 gives the whole variable domain NAGVMQNPRHLVRRRGQEARLRCSPMKGHSHVYWYRQLPEEGLKFMVYLQKENIIDESGMPKERFSAEFPKEGPSILRIQQVVRGDSAAYFCASSAGEGYTFGSGTRLTVV.

This clone was found a few times. The V call is TRBV5-1, the J call TRBJ1-1, with D tentatively TRBD1 (5 bases). This CDR3 spans 13 amino acids. Germline CDR1 is SGHRS and CDR2 is YFSETQ. V was cut by 4 bases and J by 0 bases, with 7 bases left in between. The CDR3 reads CASSPRVNTEAFF. The CDR3 nucleotides are TGCGCCAGCAGCCCCAGGGTGAACACTGAAGCTTTCTTT.

Here the CDR3 reads CASQDFPDQPQHF. The DNA of the CDR3 is TGCGCCAGCCAGGATTTTCCAGACCAGCCCCAGCATTTT. The V call is TRBV10-1, the J call TRBJ1-5, with unresolved D. Germline-derived CDR1 and CDR2 are WNHNN and SYGVQD (reference sequence). The CDR3 spans 13 residues. V dropped 8 bases and J dropped 7 bases, with 15 bases sitting between them.

The chain carries TRBV11-2 and TRBJ2-7; tentatively, D is TRBD1 (6 bases). The germline V gene has CDR1 SGHAT and CDR2 FQNNGV. This CDR3 is built from 15 residues. V was shortened by 0 bases and J by 3 bases, with 12 bases between the two germline ends. The CDR3, as DNA: TGTGCCAGCAGCTTAGAGCAGGGGTCATACTACGAGCAGTACGTC. It translates to CASSLEQGSYYEQYV.

The J gene is TRBJ1-5, the V gene TRBV5-5; D is possibly TRBD1 (5 bases). The length of the CDR3 is 15 residues. The V gene's germline CDR1 is SGHKS and CDR2 YYEKEE (reference sequence). V was shortened by 2 bases and J by 2 bases, with 11 bases between the two germline ends. Written as DNA, the CDR3 is TGTGCCAGCAGCTTACAGGTTGGGGGCAATCAGCCCCAGCATTTT. Protein: CASSLQVGGNQPQHF. Looking up the rest from reference TRBV5-5 and TRBJ1-5 gives the full variable domain: DAGVTQSPTHLIKTRGQQVTLRCSPISGHKSVSWYQQVLGQGPQFIFQYYEKEERGRGNFPDRFSARQFPNYSSELNVNALLLGDSALYLCASSLQVGGNQPQHFGDGTRLSIL.

This clone was seen once. CDR3 protein: CASSFKQGAYNSPLHF. In nucleotides, the CDR3 is TGTGCCAGCAGCTTTAAGCAGGGGGCGTATAATTCACCCCTCCACTTT. The chain recombines TRBV5-4 with TRBJ1-6; 8 nucleotides match TRBD1. From germline, CDR1 is SGHNT and CDR2 YYREEE (reference sequence). This CDR3 comprises 16 residues. J gave up 4 bases and V 2 bases, and 5 bases lay outside the gene matches. The full variable domain, completed using reference TRBV5-4 and TRBJ1-6, is ETGVTQSPTHLIKTRGQQVTLRCSSQSGHNTVSWYQQALGQGPQFIFQYYREEENGRGNFPPRFSGLQFPNYSSELNVNALELDDSALYLCASSFKQGAYNSPLHFGNGTRLTVT.

The V gene is TRBV30, the J gene TRBJ2-6; perhaps TRBD2 as D (5 bases). Germline loops: CDR1 GTSNPN, CDR2 SVGIG (reference sequence). This CDR3 is built from 13 residues. The V and J ends lost 6 bases and 0 bases respectively, with 6 bases between them. CDR3: CACRGSGANVLTF. In nucleotides, the CDR3 is TGTGCCTGTCGGGGCTCTGGGGCCAACGTCCTGACTTTC.

This chain connects TRBV5-1 to TRBJ2-3; TRBD2 might be the D (5 bases). This CDR3 is built from 14 residues. Germline V lookup: CDR1 SGHRS, CDR2 YFSETQ. The V end lost 4 bases, the J end lost 4 bases, and 13 bases lay between the germline ends. The CDR3 nucleotides read TGCGCCAGCAGCCCGGGAAGAATCTCAGATACGCAGTATTTT. This translates into CASSPGRISDTQYF.

This clone was counted a few times. The chain joins TRBV9 to TRBJ2-3; the D gene is possibly TRBD2 (6 bases). The V gene lost 0 bases and the J gene lost 0 bases, with 11 bases spanning the gap. CDR1 is SGDLS and CDR2 is YYNGEE in the germline V gene. The CDR3 totals 16 residues. CDR3 loop: CASSVAVAGSTDTQYF. In nucleotides, the CDR3 is TGTGCCAGCAGCGTAGCTGTGGCGGGGAGCACAGATACGCAGTATTTT.

The chain couples TRBV19 to TRBJ1-1; D may be TRBD1 (6 bases). V was clipped by 7 bases and J by 6 bases, with 15 bases between them. This CDR3 spans 13 amino acids. CDR1 and CDR2 from the germline V gene are LNHDA and SQIVND (reference sequence). The CDR3 sequence: CASTVRGIAEAFF. CDR3 coding DNA: TGTGCCAGTACAGTGAGGGGGATCGCTGAAGCTTTCTTT.

This clone came up a few times. The genes are TRBV15 and TRBJ2-3; TRBD2 matches 14 bases. The CDR3 loop spans 18 amino acids. V was pared by 0 bases and J by 5 bases, with 7 bases of the junction left unmatched. Germline V gene sequence: CDR1 LNHNV, CDR2 YYDKDF (reference sequence). Here the CDR3 DNA reads TGTGCCACCAGCAGAGAAAAGGGACTAGCGGGGGCCCTAGATACGCAGTATTTT. This codes for CATSREKGLAGALDTQYF.

The chain carries TRBV13 and TRBJ2-7, with TRBD2 identical over 10 bases. From germline, CDR1 is PRHDT and CDR2 FYEKMQ (reference sequence). V trimming: 4 bases; J trimming: 3 bases; junction bases outside the gene matches: 6. This CDR3 contains 15 residues. DNA for the CDR3: TGTGCCAGCAGCTCACGGACTAGCGGAGACTACGAGCAGTACTTC. Translation: CASSSRTSGDYEQYF.

This clone has just a few counts. This chain links TRBV2 with TRBJ2-7; 7 bases are shared with TRBD2. Germline V CDR1 and CDR2: SNHLY, FYNNEI. There are 14 residues in the CDR3. J lost 3 bases, V lost 10 bases, and 12 bases had no gene match. In DNA form, the CDR3 reads TGTGCCATTCGCCGGGACTACGCCATCTACGAGCAGTACTTC. Translating gives CAIRRDYAIYEQYF.